This T cell receptor beta chain was retrieved from a study of cytomegalovirus exposure and HLA in healthy donors. Study at large: Within the Caucasian-associated ancestry cluster were around 81% of the approximately 400 genotyped donors. Study-level results: TCR beta V segments were, for the most part, productive about 87% or about 30% of the time in an earlier analysis. Cytomegalovirus-associated TCR beta chains were listed, numbering roughly 150.

The PCR made use of 60 Vbeta and 13 Jbeta primers. The assay was immunoSEQ multiplex PCR, and TCRdb's table has in-frame clones only and misses some. The sample carries about 160,000 clones, roughly 71% recorded once. A word on this clone: Its antigen is unknown.

V lost 4 bases, J lost 5 bases, and 16 bases lay in between. From germline, CDR1 is SGHNT and CDR2 YYREEE (reference sequence). The CDR3 runs 15 residues. The clonotype comes from a woman between 50 and 59 years old in good health and CMV-seropositive. The sequencing input was PBMCs. The genes are TRBV5-4 and TRBJ2-1, with no clear D. The CDR3 here is CASSPPPPGNNEQFF. The CDR3 DNA sequence: TGTGCCAGCAGCCCCCCGCCCCCAGGAAACAATGAGCAGTTCTTC.